This T cell receptor (beta chain) was found in a study of blood T cell repertoires in COVID-19. Study context: Acute and convalescent COVID-19 samples came from the United States, Italy and Spain. PBMCs, B-cell-depleted T cells, or T cells provided the cDNA or gDNA that made up the material.

Losses at the gene ends were 4 bases for V and 7 bases for J; bases not matched to a gene: 2. This CDR3 spans 13 amino acids. From germline, CDR1 is WNHNN and CDR2 SYGVQD (reference sequence). Original processing notes: Reference gene primer amplification in the assay estimated nucleated cell counts. Measured with immunoSEQ multiplex PCR; TCRdb has only the in-frame clones, and not every one. Clonal size and the V and J genes are those of that table, whereas D and trimming came from the DNA. The sample shows 84,000 or so clones, about four fifths of them seen only once. This sequence originates from a woman older than 75 with acute or convalescent COVID-19. The chain carries TRBV10-1 and TRBJ2-5; 11 bases line up with TRBD2. Sequencing input: peripheral blood. The CDR3 loop is CASSATSGGTQYF. CDR3 DNA sequence: TGCGCCAGCAGTGCAACTAGCGGGGGGACCCAGTACTTC.